Listed below are T cell receptor beta chains from one sample, sequenced in a study of T-cell reconstitution after alpha-beta-depleted transplantation in children. One entry per CDR3 protein results from TCRdb running MiXCR on the PCR reads. The sample holds about 98,000 distinct CDR3 sequences, about 22% seen once. The sample consisted of PBMCs, taken before TCRalphabeta/CD19-depleted stem cell transplant. These TCRs come from a boy aged 2 to 10 with acute lymphoblastic leukemia, due to receive a stem cell transplant. CDR3s include the opening cysteine and the closing phenylalanine or tryptophan. The D gene is left open where the match is weak. The size field is filled for only some rows; it gives once, few, many or a size class.

TRBJ1-4,few,.,TRBV28,CASRMGPATNEKLFF,TGTGCCAGCAGGATGGGCCCTGCAACTAATGAAAAACTGTTTTTT
TRBJ2-2,.,TRBD1,TRBV6-4,CASSAGTGAGELFF,TGTGCCAGCAGTGCCGGGACAGGGGCCGGGGAGCTGTTTTTT
TRBJ2-2,.,.,TRBV28,CASSVGGAEAGELFF,TGTGCCAGCAGTGTCGGAGGGGCGGAAGCCGGGGAGCTGTTTTTT
TRBJ2-1,many,.,TRBV4-1,CASSHRTQGQFF,TGCGCCAGCAGCCATAGGACCCAAGGGCAGTTCTTC
TRBJ1-2,.,.,TRBV10-3,CATQLIRGYGNTF,TGTGCCACACAGCTCATTAGAGGGTATGGCAACACCTTC
TRBJ2-3,few,.,TRBV6-4,CASTPDGGDSTDTQYF,TGTGCCAGCACTCCCGACGGGGGAGACAGCACAGATACGCAGTATTTT
TRBJ2-1,.,.,TRBV7-9,CASSSYGNEQFF,TGTGCCAGCAGCTCCTACGGTAATGAGCAGTTCTTC
TRBJ2-3,many,.,TRBV20-1,CSAKAGSTDTQYF,TGCAGTGCGAAAGCTGGGTCCACAGATACGCAGTATTTT
TRBJ2-7,few,.,TRBV28,CASSRRSEQYF,TGTGCCAGCAGCCGAAGGTCCGAGCAGTACTTC
TRBJ2-3,.,TRBD2,TRBV4-3,CASSQALNSGGPPDTQYF,TGCGCCAGCAGCCAAGCCTTGAATAGCGGGGGTCCTCCAGATACGCAGTATTTT
TRBJ2-3,.,TRBD2,TRBV20-1,CSAIPLAGATDTQYF,TGCAGTGCTATTCCCTTAGCGGGGGCCACAGATACGCAGTATTTT
TRBJ2-1,.,.,TRBV28,CASRGGEYNEQFF,TGTGCCAGCCGCGGAGGCGAATACAATGAGCAGTTCTTC
TRBJ2-3,.,.,TRBV5-1,CASSLALRAPGDTQYF,TGCGCCAGCAGCTTGGCCCTCCGGGCCCCCGGGGATACGCAGTATTTT
TRBJ2-7,few,.,TRBV14,CASSQVNNEQYF,TGTGCCAGCAGCCAAGTGAATAATGAGCAGTACTTC
TRBJ2-1,.,.,TRBV5-1,CASSLGAGGSSYNEQFF,TGCGCCAGCAGCCTGGGGGCCGGCGGGAGCTCCTACAATGAGCAGTTCTTC
TRBJ2-1,.,TRBD2,TRBV5-4,CASSSYTSGRPHEQFF,TGTGCCAGCAGCTCATATACTAGCGGGAGGCCCCATGAGCAGTTCTTC
TRBJ1-2,few,.,TRBV24-1,CATSARGNYGYTF,TGTGCCACCAGTGCACGCGGGAACTATGGCTACACCTTC
TRBJ1-4,few,.,TRBV28,CASSLSPGVSNEKLFF,TGTGCCAGCAGTTTGTCCCCCGGGGTCTCTAATGAAAAACTGTTTTTT
TRBJ2-3,few,.,TRBV3-1,CASSQAGGGVRDTQYF,TGTGCCAGCAGCCAAGCGGGCGGAGGGGTTAGAGATACGCAGTATTTT
TRBJ2-7,.,.,TRBV25-1,CASRRGGEVGEQYF,TGTGCCAGCAGAAGGGGGGGCGAGGTAGGCGAGCAGTACTTC
TRBJ2-2,few,TRBD1,TRBV12-3/TRBV12-4,CASSPQGSGTGELFF,TGTGCCAGCAGTCCACAGGGGTCTGGGACCGGGGAGCTGTTTTTT